This T cell receptor (beta chain) comes out of a study of vaccination effects on CD4 cells after COVID-19. Produced via immunoSEQ multiplex PCR; TCRdb's table is partial and in-frame only. Of about 45,000 clones listed, 65% to 80% are singletons. This CDR3 is built from 14 residues. Trimming took 2 bases from V and 10 from J, leaving 17 bases between them. Germline V gives CDR1 MNHEY, CDR2 SVGEGT. With regard to this clone: Its antigen is still unknown.

With 10 days of culture completed, CD4+ T cells were isolated. Participants each got two BNT162b2 or mRNA-1273 vaccine doses. The study found no prior SARS-CoV-2 infection in the vaccine recipients, who tested negative for nucleocapsid antibodies. Study-wide findings and caveats: The vaccine-induced clones of healthy vaccinees included only 1 of 255 that cross-reacted with common cold coronaviruses.

The receptor's source is a human donor who received a COVID-19 vaccine. The material sequenced was CD4+ T cells from PBMCs cultured without peptide, taken after COVID-19 vaccination. The chain employs TRBV6-2 or TRBV6-3 and TRBJ1-2; D uncertain. The CDR3 sequence is CASSYLRTRTDYTF. DNA for the CDR3: TGTGCCAGCAGTTACCTTAGGACCCGAACCGACTACACCTTC.